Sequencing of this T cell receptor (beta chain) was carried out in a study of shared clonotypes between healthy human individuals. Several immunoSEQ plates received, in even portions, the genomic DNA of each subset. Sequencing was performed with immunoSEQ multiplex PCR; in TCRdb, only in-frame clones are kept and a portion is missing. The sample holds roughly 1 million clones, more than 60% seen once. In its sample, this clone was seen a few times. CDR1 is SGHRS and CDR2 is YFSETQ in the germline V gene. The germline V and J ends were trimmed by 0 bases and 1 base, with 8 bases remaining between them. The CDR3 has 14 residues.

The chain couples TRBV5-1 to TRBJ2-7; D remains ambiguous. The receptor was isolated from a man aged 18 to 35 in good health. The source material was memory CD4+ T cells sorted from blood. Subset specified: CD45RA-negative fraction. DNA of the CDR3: TGCGCCAGCAGCTTGGCCACAGCTTCCTACGAGCAGTACTTC. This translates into CASSLATASYEQYF.